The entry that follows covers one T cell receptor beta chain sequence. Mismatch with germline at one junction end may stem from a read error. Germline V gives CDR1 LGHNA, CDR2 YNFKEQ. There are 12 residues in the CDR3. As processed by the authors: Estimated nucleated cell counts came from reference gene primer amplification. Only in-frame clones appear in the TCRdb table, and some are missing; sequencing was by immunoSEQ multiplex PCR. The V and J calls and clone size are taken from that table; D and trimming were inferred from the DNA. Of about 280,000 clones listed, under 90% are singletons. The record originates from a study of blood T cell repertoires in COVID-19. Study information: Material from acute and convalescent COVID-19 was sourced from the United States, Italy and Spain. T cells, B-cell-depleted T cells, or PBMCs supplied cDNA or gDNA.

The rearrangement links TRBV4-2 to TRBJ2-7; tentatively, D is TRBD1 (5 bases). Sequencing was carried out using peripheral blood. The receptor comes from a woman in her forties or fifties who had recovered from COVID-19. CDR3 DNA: TGTGCCAGCAGCCAAGATCGGGCAGGGTTGGACTTC. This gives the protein CASSQDRAGLDF.